A single sample is the source of the 8 T cell receptor beta chains below, sequenced in a study of spatial heterogeneity in lung cancer. The time point here: sample taken at primary tumor resection. Whole RNA came from tumor, nontumor lung or frozen PBMC and was sequenced without being sorted. TCRdb itself ran the 5' RACE reads through MiXCR, one entry per CDR3 protein. Of roughly 82,000 distinct CDR3 sequences in the sample, around 12% were seen once. Sequencing used PBMCs, obtained at surgery. These receptors originate from a male donor with early-stage non-small cell lung cancer.

This sequence joins TRBV25-1 and TRBJ2-7, with TRBD1 identical over 9 bases. The V gene end was trimmed by 4 bases and the J gene end by 7 bases; junction bases not matched to a gene: 5. Germline V CDR1 and CDR2: MGHDK, SYGVNS. The CDR3 is 13 amino acids. CDR3 in DNA: TGTGCCAGCAGTGTGGGACAGGGTAGGGAGCAGTACTTC. Amino acids: CASSVGQGREQYF.

This clonotype was seen a handful of times. The rearrangement uses TRBV5-4 and TRBJ2-3; the D is unclear. Germline V CDR1 and CDR2: SGHNT, YYREEE (reference sequence). CDR3 length equals 15 residues. Trimming stripped 1 base from V and 2 bases from J, with 11 bases between. The CDR3 DNA reads as TGTGCCAGCAGCTTGAGGGCTGGCAACACAGATACGCAGTATTTT. Translated: CASSLRAGNTDTQYF.

The chain recombines TRBV13 with TRBJ2-2; D uncertain. The V end was cut by 0 bases, the J end by 5 bases, with 10 bases between. Germline assignment: CDR1 PRHDT and CDR2 FYEKMQ (reference sequence). The CDR3 has 15 amino acids. The CDR3 reads CASSLGVSWTGELFF. The CDR3 nucleotides are TGTGCCAGCAGCTTAGGGGTATCCTGGACCGGGGAGCTGTTTTTT.

This clonotype was seen more than once but under ten times. The chain is built from TRBV9 and TRBJ2-5; 11 bases line up with TRBD1. V shed 3 bases and J 5 bases; nucleotides not matched to a gene: 6. The CDR3 sequence is 15 residues long. From germline, CDR1 is SGDLS and CDR2 YYNGEE. Written as DNA, the CDR3 is TGTGCCAGCAGCGGCTGGACAGGGGGCCTGGAGACCCAGTACTTC. It specifies CASSGWTGGLETQYF.

This clonotype was seen a handful of times. The genes are TRBV29-1 and TRBJ2-7; TRBD2 is a possible D gene (5 bases). The germline gives CDR1 SQVTM, CDR2 ANQGSEA. Trimming took 7 bases from V and 0 from J, leaving 16 bases between them. This CDR3 comprises 14 residues. CDR3 protein: CSAGRGSSSYEQYF. Here the CDR3 DNA reads TGCAGCGCCGGTCGGGGATCCAGCTCCTACGAGCAGTACTTC.

This clonotype was recorded many times. The chain has TRBV4-2 and TRBJ2-3; tentatively, D is TRBD2 (6 bases). V lost 0 bases to trimming and J lost 10 bases, with 8 bases between them. Germline CDR1 LGHNA, CDR2 YNFKEQ. The CDR3 is 12 amino acids. The CDR3 reads CASSQDRRAQYF. The CDR3 region has the DNA TGTGCCAGCAGCCAAGATCGGAGGGCGCAGTATTTT.

This clonotype showed up many times. The chain uses TRBV20-1 and TRBJ1-5; possibly TRBD1 for D (6 bases). This CDR3 contains 16 residues. Trimming removed 0 bases at V and 2 bases at J, with 14 bases between. Germline CDR1 DFQATT, CDR2 SNEGSKA (reference sequence). The CDR3 loop reads CSARDPQGFRNQPQHF. Here the CDR3 DNA reads TGCAGTGCTAGAGACCCACAGGGATTTCGCAATCAGCCCCAGCATTTT.

The rearrangement joins TRBV30 to TRBJ1-3, with 7 bases aligning to TRBD1. The CDR3 sequence is 14 residues long. V lost 3 bases and J lost 3; bases outside the gene matches: 5. Germline CDR1 reads GTSNPN; CDR2 reads SVGIG (reference sequence). The DNA for the CDR3 is TGTGCCTGGAGGGAGACAGGGAATGGAAACACCATATATTTT. This codes for CAWRETGNGNTIYF.